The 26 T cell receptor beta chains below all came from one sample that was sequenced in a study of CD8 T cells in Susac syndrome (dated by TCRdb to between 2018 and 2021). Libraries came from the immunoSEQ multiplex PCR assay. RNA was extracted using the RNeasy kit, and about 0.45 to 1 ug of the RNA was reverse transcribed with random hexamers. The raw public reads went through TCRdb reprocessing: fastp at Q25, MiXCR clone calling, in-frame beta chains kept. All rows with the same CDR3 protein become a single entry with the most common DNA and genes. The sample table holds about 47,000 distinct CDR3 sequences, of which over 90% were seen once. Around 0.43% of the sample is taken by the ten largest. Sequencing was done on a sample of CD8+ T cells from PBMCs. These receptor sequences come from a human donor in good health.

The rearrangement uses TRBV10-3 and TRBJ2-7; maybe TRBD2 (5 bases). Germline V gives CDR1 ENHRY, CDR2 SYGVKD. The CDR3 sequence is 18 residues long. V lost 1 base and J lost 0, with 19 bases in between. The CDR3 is CAISEWEMETRGSYEQYF. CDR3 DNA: TGTGCCATCAGTGAGTGGGAAATGGAAACTCGGGGCTCCTACGAGCAGTACTTC.

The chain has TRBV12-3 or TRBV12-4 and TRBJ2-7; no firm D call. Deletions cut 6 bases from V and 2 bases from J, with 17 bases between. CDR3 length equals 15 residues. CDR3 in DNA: TGTGCCAGCAGGCCCCCCCCCGGGCCTACCTACGAGCAGTACTTC. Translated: CASRPPPGPTYEQYF.

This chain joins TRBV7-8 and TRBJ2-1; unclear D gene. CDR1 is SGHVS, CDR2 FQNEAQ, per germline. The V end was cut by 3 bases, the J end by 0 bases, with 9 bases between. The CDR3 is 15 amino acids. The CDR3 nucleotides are TGTGCCAGCAGCTTCAAGTCGAGCTCCTACAATGAGCAGTTCTTC. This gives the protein CASSFKSSSYNEQFF.

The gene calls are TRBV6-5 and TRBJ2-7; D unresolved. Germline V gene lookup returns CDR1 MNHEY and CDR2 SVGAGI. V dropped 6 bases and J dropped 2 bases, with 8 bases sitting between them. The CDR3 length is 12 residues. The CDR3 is CASRGDTYEQYF. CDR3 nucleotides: TGTGCCAGCAGAGGAGACACCTACGAGCAGTACTTC.

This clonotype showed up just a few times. CDR3 amino acids: CATTEQYEQYF. CDR3 sequence (DNA): TGTGCCACTACGGAGCAATACGAGCAGTACTTC. The gene calls are TRBV10-3 and TRBJ2-7; no definite D call. Deletions cut 10 bases from V and 4 bases from J, with 11 bases between. The germline gives CDR1 ENHRY, CDR2 SYGVKD. This CDR3 has 11 residues.

The CDR3 DNA follows: TGTGCCAGCAGCGAAACCCCGGGACACTACTCCTACGAGCAGTACTTC. Its protein is CASSETPGHYSYEQYF. The rearrangement joins TRBV13 to TRBJ2-7, with D tentatively TRBD1 (6 bases). This CDR3 has 16 amino acids. Trimming shortened V by 5 bases and J by 0 bases, and 17 bases separated the two germline ends. Germline V CDR1 and CDR2: PRHDT, FYEKMQ (reference sequence).

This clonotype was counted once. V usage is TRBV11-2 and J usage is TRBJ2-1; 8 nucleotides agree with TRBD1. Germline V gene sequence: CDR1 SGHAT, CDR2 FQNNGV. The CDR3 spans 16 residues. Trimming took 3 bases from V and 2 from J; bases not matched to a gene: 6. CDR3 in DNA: TGTGCCAGCAGCTTGTGGGACAGGCGAACCTACAATGAGCAGTTCTTC. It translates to CASSLWDRRTYNEQFF.

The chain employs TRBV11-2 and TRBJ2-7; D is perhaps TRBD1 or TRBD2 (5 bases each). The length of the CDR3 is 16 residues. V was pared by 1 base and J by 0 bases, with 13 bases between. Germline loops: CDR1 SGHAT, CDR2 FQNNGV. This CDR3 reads CASSLAGDLSSYEQYF. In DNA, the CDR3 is TGTGCCAGCAGCTTAGCTGGGGACCTATCCTCCTACGAGCAGTACTTC.

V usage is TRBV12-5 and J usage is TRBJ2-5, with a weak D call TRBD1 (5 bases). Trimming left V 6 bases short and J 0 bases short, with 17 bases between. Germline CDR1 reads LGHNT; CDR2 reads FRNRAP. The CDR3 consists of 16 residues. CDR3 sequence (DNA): TGTGCTAGTGGAGATACCGTAGGGGCAAACCAAGAGACCCAGTACTTC. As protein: CASGDTVGANQETQYF.

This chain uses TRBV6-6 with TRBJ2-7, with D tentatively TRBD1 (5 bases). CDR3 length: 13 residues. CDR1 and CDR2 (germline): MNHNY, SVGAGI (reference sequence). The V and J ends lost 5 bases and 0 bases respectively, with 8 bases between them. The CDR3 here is CASSPGLSYEQYF. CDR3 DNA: TGTGCCAGCAGTCCAGGGCTCTCCTACGAGCAGTACTTC.

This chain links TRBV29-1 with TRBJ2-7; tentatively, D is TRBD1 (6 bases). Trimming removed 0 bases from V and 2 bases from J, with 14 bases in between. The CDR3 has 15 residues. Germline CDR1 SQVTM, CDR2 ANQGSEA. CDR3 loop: CSVEDPRGSAYEQYF. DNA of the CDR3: TGCAGCGTTGAAGACCCCAGGGGAAGCGCCTACGAGCAGTACTTC.

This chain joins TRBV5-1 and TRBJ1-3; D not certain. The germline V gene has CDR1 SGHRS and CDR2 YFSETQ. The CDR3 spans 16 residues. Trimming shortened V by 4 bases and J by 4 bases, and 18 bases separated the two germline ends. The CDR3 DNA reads TGCGCCAGCAGCGCAGATGTGTGGGCGAGGGGAAACACCATATATTTT. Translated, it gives CASSADVWARGNTIYF.

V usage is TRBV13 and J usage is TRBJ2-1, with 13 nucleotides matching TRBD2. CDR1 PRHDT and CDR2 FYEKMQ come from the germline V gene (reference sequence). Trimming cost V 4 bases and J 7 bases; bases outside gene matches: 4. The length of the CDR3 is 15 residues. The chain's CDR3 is CASSYPGLAGNEQFF. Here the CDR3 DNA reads TGTGCCAGCAGCTACCCGGGACTAGCGGGGAATGAGCAGTTCTTC.

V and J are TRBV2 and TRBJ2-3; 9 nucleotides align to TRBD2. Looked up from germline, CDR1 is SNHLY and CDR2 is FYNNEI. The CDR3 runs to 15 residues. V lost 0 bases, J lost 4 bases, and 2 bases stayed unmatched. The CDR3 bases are TGTGCCAGCAGTGAAGCGCGGGGGGGCCCAGATACGCAGTATTTT. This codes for CASSEARGGPDTQYF.

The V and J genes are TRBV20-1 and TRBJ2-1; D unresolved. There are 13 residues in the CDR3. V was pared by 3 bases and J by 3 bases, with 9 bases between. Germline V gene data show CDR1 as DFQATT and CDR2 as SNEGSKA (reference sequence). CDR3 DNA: TGCAGTGCTAGTATGATCAACTACAATGAGCAGTTCTTC. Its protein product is CSASMINYNEQFF.

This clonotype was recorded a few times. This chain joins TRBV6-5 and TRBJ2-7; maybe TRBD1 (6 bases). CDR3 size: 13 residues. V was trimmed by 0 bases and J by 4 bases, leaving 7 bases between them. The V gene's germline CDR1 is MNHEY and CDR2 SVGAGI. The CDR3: CASSYSQGYEQYF. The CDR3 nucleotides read TGTGCCAGCAGTTACTCACAGGGTTACGAGCAGTACTTC.

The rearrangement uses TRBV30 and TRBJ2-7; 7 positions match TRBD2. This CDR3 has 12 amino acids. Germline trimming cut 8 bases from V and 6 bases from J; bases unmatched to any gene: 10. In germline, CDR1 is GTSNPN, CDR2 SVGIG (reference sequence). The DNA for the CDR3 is TGTGCCCTGAGCGGCGGGGGTCGCGAGCAGTACTTC. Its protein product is CALSGGGREQYF.

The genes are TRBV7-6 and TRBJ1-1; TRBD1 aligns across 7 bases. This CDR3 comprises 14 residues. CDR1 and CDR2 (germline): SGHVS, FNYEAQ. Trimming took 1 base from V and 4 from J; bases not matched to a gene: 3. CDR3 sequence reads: CASSLGTGPTEAFF. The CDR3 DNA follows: TGTGCCAGCAGCTTAGGGACAGGACCCACTGAAGCTTTCTTT.

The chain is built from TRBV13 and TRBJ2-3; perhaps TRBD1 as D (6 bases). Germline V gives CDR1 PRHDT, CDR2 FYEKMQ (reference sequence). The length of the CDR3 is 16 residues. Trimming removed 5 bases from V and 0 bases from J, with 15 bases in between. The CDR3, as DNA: TGTGCCAGCAGCGGGGGCCTACTAGATAGCACAGATACGCAGTATTTT. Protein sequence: CASSGGLLDSTDTQYF.

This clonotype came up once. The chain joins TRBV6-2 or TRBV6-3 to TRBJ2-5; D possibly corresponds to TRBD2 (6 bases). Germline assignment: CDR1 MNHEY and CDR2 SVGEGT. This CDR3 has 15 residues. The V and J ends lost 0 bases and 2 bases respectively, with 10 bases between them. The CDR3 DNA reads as TGTGCCAGCAGTTACTCAGGCGGGAAGCAAGAGACCCAGTACTTC. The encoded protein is CASSYSGGKQETQYF.

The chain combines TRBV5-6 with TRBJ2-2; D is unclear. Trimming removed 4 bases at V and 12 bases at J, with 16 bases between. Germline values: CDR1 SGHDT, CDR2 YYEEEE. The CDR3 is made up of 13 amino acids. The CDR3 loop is CASSPESTPQLFF. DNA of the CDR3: TGTGCCAGCAGCCCCGAGTCGACGCCTCAGCTGTTTTTT.

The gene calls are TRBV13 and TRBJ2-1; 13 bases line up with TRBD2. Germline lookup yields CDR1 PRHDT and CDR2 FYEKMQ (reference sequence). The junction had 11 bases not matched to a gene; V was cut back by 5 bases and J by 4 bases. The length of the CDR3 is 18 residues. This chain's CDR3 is CASSPRLAGGDFYNEQFF. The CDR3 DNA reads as TGTGCCAGCAGCCCGCGACTAGCGGGAGGTGATTTTTACAATGAGCAGTTCTTC. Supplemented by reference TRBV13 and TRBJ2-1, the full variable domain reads AAGVIQSPRHLIKEKRETATLKCYPIPRHDTVYWYQQGPGQDPQFLISFYEKMQSDKGSIPDRFSAQQFSDYHSELNMSSLELGDSALYFCASSPRLAGGDFYNEQFFGPGTRLTVL.

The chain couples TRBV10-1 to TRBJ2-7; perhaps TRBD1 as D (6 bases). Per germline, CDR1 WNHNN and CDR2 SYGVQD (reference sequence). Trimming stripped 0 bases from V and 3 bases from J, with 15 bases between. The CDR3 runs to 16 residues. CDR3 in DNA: TGCGCCAGCAGTGAGTCAGGATCGGGACACCTCTACGAGCAGTACTTC. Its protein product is CASSESGSGHLYEQYF.

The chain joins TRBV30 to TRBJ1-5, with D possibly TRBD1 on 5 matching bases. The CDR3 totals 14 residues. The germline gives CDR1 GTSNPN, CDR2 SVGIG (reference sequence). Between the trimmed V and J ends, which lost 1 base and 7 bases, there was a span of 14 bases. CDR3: CAWSERGARQPQHF. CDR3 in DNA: TGTGCCTGGAGTGAAAGGGGCGCAAGGCAGCCCCAGCATTTT.

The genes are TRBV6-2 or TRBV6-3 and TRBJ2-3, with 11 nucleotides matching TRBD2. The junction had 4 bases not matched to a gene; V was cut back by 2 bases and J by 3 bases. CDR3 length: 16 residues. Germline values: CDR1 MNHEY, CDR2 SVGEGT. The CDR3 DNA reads TGTGCCAGCAGTTACCCCACTAGCGGGAGTACAGATACGCAGTATTTT. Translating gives CASSYPTSGSTDTQYF.

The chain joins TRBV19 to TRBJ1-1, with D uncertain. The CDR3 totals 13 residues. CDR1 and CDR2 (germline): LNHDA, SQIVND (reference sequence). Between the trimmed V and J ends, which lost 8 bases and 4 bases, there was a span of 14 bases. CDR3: CASAETVATEAFF. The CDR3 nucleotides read TGTGCCAGTGCTGAGACGGTGGCCACTGAAGCTTTCTTT.